Listed below are T cell receptor beta chains from one sample, sequenced in a study of T cells after yellow fever vaccination. Using its own MiXCR run on the 5' RACE reads, TCRdb lists one record per CDR3 protein. The table has approximately 600,000 distinct CDR3 sequences, more than 9% seen once. The material was PBMCs, obtained on the day of the yellow fever booster vaccination. These receptors all stem from a man aged 25-45 years who received the YFV17D yellow fever vaccine. Each CDR3 is given with its conserved first and last residue. The D gene is left open where the match is weak. Where a row states a size, it is once, few, many or the class of an expanded clone; other rows omit it.

J gene,D gene,V gene,clone size,CDR3 DNA,CDR3 protein
TRBJ2-7,TRBD1,TRBV11-2,.,TGTGCCAGCAGCTTAGGTTGGGGACAGGGGGCGTTCGAGCAGTACTTC,CASSLGWGQGAFEQYF
TRBJ2-7,.,TRBV2,few,TGTGCCAGCAGTGCGTCTGAAGGTTACGAGCAGTACTTC,CASSASEGYEQYF
TRBJ2-5,TRBD1,TRBV20-1,few,TGCAGTGTAAATCTTAGGAACAGGGGAGTCGGCGTTCAAGAGACCCAGTACTTC,CSVNLRNRGVGVQETQYF
TRBJ1-3,.,TRBV5-1,few,TGCGCCAGCAGCTTGCAGGCCGAAGGAAACACCATATATTTT,CASSLQAEGNTIYF
TRBJ2-7,TRBD2,TRBV6-1,few,TGTGCCAGCAGAGACGGGACTAGGCATTACGAGCAGTACTTC,CASRDGTRHYEQYF
TRBJ2-1,TRBD2,TRBV7-9,.,TGTGCCAGCAGCTTACGCAGCGGGGCTCCTGAGCAGTTCTTC,CASSLRSGAPEQFF
TRBJ2-3,TRBD1,TRBV3-1,.,TGTGCCAGCAGCTTACGACAGGGTTACACAGATACGCAGTATTTT,CASSLRQGYTDTQYF
TRBJ2-5,.,TRBV20-1,.,TGCAGTGCCCCTGGGGTGTACCAAGAGACCCAGTACTTC,CSAPGVYQETQYF
TRBJ2-3,.,TRBV7-2,many,TGTGCCAGCAGCTTTAATGCAGATACGCAGTATTTT,CASSFNADTQYF
TRBJ2-3,TRBD2,TRBV2,.,TGTGCCAGCAGTGAACTTTCTAGCGGGAGTAAGACAGATACGCAGTATTTT,CASSELSSGSKTDTQYF
TRBJ2-7,.,TRBV27,few,TGTGCCAGCAGTTTCGGTGGGGCGCAGTACTTC,CASSFGGAQYF
TRBJ2-7,.,TRBV5-1,.,TGCGCCAGTCAGAGGAGCACGGACGGTGGGGAGCAGTACTTC,CASQRSTDGGEQYF
TRBJ2-3,.,TRBV10-1,.,TGCGCCAGCAGTGCCCAGCAGGGTCGGCAAGATACGCAGTATTTT,CASSAQQGRQDTQYF
TRBJ2-1,TRBD2,TRBV12-3/TRBV12-4,few,TGTGCCAGCAGATTGACAGGGTTTAGCGGGAGGGCCGGGAATGAGCAGTTCTTC,CASRLTGFSGRAGNEQFF
TRBJ2-1,.,TRBV20-1,few,TGCAGTGCTAGAGATCCTCGAGGGACCCCCTCCTACAATGAGCAGTTCTTC,CSARDPRGTPSYNEQFF
TRBJ2-1,.,TRBV5-1,.,TGCGCCAGCATAGGACCTAGGGAAGAGCAGTTCTTC,CASIGPREEQFF
TRBJ1-5,TRBD1,TRBV20-1,.,TGCAGTGCTCCCCAGAGGGACAGGGGTCAGCCCCAGCATTTT,CSAPQRDRGQPQHF